This T cell receptor (beta chain) was profiled in a study of shared clonotypes between healthy human individuals. Overall study results and limits: An anticipated effect of sequencing depth on clonotype sharing among donors was recognized. A generally larger estimated richness was seen in naive subsets than in memory subsets.

For this clone: Its antigen is unknown.

Libraries were prepared by immunoSEQ multiplex PCR; TCRdb keeps only in-frame clonotypes and omits some of them. The data show about 990,000 clones, about 80% seen once. Germline V gene lookup returns CDR1 SGHRS and CDR2 YFSETQ. The germline V and J ends were trimmed by 3 bases and 8 bases, with 13 bases remaining between them. The CDR3 loop spans 13 amino acids. The source material was memory CD4+ T cells from PBMCs. The subset: CD45RA-negative fraction. The clonotype comes from a man younger than 35 in good health. Some clones in this sample may be carry-over from other donors' samples. The chain joins TRBV5-1 to TRBJ2-3, with a weak D call TRBD2 (6 bases). CDR3 sequence reads: CASSSNGAGTQYF. The CDR3 nucleotides read TGCGCCAGCAGCTCGAACGGAGCGGGTACGCAGTATTTT.